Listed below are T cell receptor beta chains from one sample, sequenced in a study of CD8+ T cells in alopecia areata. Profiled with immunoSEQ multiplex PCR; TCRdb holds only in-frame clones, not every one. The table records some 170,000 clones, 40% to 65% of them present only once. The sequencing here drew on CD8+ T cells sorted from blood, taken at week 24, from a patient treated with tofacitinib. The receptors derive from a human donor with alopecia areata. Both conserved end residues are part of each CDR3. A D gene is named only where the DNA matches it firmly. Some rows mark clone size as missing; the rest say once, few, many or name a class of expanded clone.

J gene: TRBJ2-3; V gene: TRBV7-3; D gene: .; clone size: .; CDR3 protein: CASSSLPGRDTQYF; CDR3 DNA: TGTGCCAGCAGCTCGCTACCCGGGAGAGATACGCAGTATTTT
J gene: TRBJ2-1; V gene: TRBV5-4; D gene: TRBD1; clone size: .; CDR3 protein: CASSKPGQGAYNEQFF; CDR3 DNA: TGTGCCAGCAGCAAGCCGGGACAGGGGGCGTACAATGAGCAGTTCTTC
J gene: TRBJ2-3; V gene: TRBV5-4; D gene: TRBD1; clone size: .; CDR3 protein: CASSLRTGGTDTQYF; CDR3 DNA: TGTGCCAGCAGCTTGCGGACAGGGGGAACAGATACGCAGTATTTT
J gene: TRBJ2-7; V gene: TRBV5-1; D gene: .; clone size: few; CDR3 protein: CASRLGATYEQYF; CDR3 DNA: TGCGCCAGCAGGTTGGGGGCCACCTACGAGCAGTACTTC
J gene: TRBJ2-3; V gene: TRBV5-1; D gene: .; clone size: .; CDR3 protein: CASRRKITDTQYF; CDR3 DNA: TGCGCCAGCAGAAGAAAAATCACAGATACGCAGTATTTT
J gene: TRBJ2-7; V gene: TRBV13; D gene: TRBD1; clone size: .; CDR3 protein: CASSPTGRGGFYEQYF; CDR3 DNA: TGTGCCAGCAGCCCGACAGGGAGAGGGGGTTTCTACGAGCAGTACTTC
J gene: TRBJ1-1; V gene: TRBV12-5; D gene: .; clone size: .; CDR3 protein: CASGLAREAFF; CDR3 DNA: TGTGCTAGTGGTTTGGCACGGGAAGCTTTCTTT
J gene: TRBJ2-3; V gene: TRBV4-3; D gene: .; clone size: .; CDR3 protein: CASSQGSWTDTDTQYF; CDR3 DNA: TGCGCCAGCAGCCAAGGGTCATGGACAGACACAGATACGCAGTATTTT
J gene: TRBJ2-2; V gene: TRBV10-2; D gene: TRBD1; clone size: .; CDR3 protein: CASTRGTGELFF; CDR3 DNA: TGCGCCAGCACCAGGGGGACCGGGGAGCTGTTTTTT
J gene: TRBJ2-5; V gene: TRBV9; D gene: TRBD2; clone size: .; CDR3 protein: CASSASGGSQETQYF; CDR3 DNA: TGTGCCAGCAGCGCTAGCGGGGGATCCCAAGAGACCCAGTACTTC
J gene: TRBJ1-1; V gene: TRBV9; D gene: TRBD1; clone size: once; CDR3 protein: CASSGTGAKNTEAFF; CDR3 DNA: TGTGCCAGCAGCGGGACAGGGGCAAAGAACACTGAAGCTTTCTTT
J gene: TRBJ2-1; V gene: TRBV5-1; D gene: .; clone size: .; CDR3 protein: CASSLGNWPQFF; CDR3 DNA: TGCGCCAGCAGCTTGGGAAATTGGCCGCAGTTCTTC
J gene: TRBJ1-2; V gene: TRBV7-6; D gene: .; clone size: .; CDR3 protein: CASSPSVSNYGYTF; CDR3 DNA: TGTGCCAGCAGCCCATCAGTTTCAAACTATGGCTACACCTTC
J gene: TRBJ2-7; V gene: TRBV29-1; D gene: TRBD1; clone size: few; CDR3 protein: CSVRQGDYEQYF; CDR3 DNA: TGCAGCGTCCGACAGGGGGACTACGAGCAGTACTTC
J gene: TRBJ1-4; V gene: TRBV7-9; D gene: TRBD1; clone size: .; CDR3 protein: CASSLGTELFF; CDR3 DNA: TGTGCCAGCAGCCTAGGGACAGAACTGTTTTTT
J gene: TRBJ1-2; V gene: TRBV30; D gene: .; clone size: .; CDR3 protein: CAWSAPRAARGYTF; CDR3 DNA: TGTGCCTGGAGTGCCCCCAGGGCCGCCAGGGGCTACACCTTC
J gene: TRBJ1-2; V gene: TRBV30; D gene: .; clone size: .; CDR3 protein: CAWSSTGIRMGGYTF; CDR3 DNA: TGTGCCTGGAGTTCAACGGGGATAAGGATGGGTGGCTACACCTTC
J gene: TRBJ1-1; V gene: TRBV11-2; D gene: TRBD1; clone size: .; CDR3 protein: CASSLIPIFNDRGGTEAFF; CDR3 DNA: TGTGCCAGCAGCTTAATCCCTATCTTCAATGACAGGGGCGGTACTGAAGCTTTCTTT
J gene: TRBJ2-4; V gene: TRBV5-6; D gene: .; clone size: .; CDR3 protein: CASRVFKGRNIQYF; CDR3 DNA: TGTGCCAGCCGCGTATTTAAGGGTAGAAACATTCAGTACTTC
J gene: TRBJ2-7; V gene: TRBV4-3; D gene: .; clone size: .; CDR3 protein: CASSQDASGSYEQYF; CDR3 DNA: TGCGCCAGCAGCCAAGATGCCTCCGGGAGCTACGAGCAGTACTTC
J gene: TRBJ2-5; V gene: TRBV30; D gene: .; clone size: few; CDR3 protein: CAWSTGTTQETQYF; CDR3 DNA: TGTGCCTGGAGCACCGGGACGACCCAAGAGACCCAGTACTTC
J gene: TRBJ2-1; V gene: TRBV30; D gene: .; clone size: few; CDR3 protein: CAWSATQRDEQFF; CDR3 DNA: TGTGCCTGGAGTGCCACACAGCGGGATGAGCAGTTCTTC
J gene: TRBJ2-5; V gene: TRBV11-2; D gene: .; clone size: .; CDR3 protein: CASRAPQETQYF; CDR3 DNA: TGTGCCAGCAGGGCCCCCCAAGAGACCCAGTACTTC
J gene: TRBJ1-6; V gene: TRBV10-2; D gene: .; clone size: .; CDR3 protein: CASSPQRAAPLHF; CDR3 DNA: TGCGCCAGCAGTCCCCAGCGAGCCGCACCCCTCCACTTT
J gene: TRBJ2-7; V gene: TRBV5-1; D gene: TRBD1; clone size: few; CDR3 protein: CASSLEWGQYSYEQYF; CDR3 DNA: TGCGCCAGCAGCTTGGAGTGGGGACAGTATTCTTACGAGCAGTACTTC
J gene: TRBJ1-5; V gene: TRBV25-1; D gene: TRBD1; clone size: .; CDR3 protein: CASSERPQGDNQPQHF; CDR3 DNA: TGTGCCAGCAGTGAAAGACCTCAGGGGGACAATCAGCCCCAGCATTTT
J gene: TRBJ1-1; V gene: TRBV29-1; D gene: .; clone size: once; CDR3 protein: CSVEEGASYEAFF; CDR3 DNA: TGCAGCGTTGAGGAAGGGGCCTCGTATGAAGCCTTCTTT
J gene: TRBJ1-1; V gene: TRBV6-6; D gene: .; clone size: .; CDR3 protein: CASSLRGRDTEAFF; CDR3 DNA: TGTGCCAGCAGCCTGCGGGGGCGAGACACTGAAGCTTTCTTT
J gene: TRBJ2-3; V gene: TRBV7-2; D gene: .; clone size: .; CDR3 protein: CASSLGPGPADTQYF; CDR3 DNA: TGTGCCAGCAGCTTAGGCCCGGGACCCGCAGATACGCAGTATTTT
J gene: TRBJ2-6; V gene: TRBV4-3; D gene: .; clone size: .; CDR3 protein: CASSQDPSGANVLTF; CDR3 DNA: TGCGCCAGCAGCCAAGATCCCTCTGGGGCCAACGTCCTGACTTTC
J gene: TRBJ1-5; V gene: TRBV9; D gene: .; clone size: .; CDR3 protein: CASSPGPGNQPQHF; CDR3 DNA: TGTGCCAGCAGCCCGGGACCGGGCAATCAGCCCCAGCATTTT
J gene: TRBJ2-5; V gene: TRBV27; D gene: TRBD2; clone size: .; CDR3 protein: CASSPSGGAVETQYF; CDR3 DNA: TGTGCCAGCAGTCCAAGCGGGGGGGCCGTTGAGACCCAGTACTTC
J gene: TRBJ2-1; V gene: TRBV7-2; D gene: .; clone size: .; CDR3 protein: CASSLDFF; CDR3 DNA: TGTGCCAGCAGCTTAGATTTCTTC
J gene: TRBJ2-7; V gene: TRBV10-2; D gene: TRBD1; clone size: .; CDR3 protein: CASRDRALHEQYF; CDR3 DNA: TGCGCCAGCAGGGACAGGGCGCTGCACGAGCAGTACTTC
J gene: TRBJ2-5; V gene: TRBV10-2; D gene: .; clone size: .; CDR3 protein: CASSENKRAQYF; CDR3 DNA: TGCGCCAGCAGCGAAAACAAAAGGGCCCAGTACTTC
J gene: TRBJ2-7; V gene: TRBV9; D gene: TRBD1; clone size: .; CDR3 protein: CASGSGTGSSEQYF; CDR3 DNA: TGTGCCAGCGGATCCGGGACAGGTTCGTCCGAGCAGTACTTC
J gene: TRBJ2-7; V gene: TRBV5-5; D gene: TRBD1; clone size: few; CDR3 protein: CASKTGQAQTYEQYF; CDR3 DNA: TGTGCCAGCAAGACGGGACAGGCGCAAACCTACGAGCAGTACTTC
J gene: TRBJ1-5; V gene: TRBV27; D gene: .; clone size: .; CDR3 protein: CASSEGLWQPQHF; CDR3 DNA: TGTGCCAGCAGTGAGGGTTTGTGGCAGCCCCAGCATTTT
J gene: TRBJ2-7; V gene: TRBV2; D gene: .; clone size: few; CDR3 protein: CASSEGHNYEQYF; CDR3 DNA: TGTGCCAGCAGTGAAGGGCATAACTACGAGCAGTACTTC
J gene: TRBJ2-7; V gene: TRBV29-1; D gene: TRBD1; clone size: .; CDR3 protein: CSVEGGGQGGYEQYF; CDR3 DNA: TGCAGCGTTGAGGGTGGGGGACAGGGTGGCTACGAGCAGTACTTC
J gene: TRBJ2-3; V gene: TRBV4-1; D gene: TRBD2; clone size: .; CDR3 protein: CASSQGLAGGPTDTQYF; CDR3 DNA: TGCGCCAGCAGCCAGGGACTAGCGGGGGGACCCACAGATACGCAGTATTTT
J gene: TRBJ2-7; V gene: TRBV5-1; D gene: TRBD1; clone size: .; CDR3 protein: CASRTTGGLGFEQYF; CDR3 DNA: TGCGCCAGCAGAACTACAGGGGGCCTAGGATTCGAGCAGTACTTC
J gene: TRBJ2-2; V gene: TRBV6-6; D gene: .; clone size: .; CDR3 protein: CASSLGTGELFF; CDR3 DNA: TGTGCCAGCAGTCTCGGTACCGGGGAGCTGTTTTTT
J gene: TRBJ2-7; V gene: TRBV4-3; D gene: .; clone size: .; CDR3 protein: CASSQGDGTSYEQYF; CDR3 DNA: TGCGCCAGCAGCCAAGGCGACGGCACTTCCTACGAGCAGTACTTC
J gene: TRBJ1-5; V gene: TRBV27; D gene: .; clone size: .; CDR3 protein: CASSLNRANWNQPQHF; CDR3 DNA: TGTGCCAGCAGTTTGAACAGGGCTAATTGGAATCAGCCCCAGCATTTT
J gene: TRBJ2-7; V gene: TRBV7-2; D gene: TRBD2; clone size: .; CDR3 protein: CASSYGLAGVQEQYF; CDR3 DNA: TGTGCCAGCAGCTACGGACTAGCGGGGGTTCAGGAGCAGTACTTC
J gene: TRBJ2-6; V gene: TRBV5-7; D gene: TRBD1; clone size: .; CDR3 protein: CASSCGTVSGANVLTF; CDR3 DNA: TGTGCCAGCAGCTGTGGGACAGTCTCTGGGGCCAACGTCCTGACTTTC
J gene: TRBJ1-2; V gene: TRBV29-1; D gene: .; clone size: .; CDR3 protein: CSVDAVTNYGYTF; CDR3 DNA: TGCAGCGTGGACGCGGTTACTAACTATGGCTACACCTTC
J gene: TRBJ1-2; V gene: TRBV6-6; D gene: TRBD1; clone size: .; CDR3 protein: CASTSGGGYGYTF; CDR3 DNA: TGTGCCAGCACCTCAGGGGGTGGCTATGGCTACACCTTC
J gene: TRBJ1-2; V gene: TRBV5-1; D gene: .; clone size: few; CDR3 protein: CASSSTQEDGYTF; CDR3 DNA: TGCGCCAGCAGCTCGACACAGGAGGATGGCTACACCTTC
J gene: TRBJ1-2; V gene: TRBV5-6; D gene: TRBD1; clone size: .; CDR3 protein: CASIGQGNYTF; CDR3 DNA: TGTGCCAGCATCGGACAGGGTAACTACACCTTC
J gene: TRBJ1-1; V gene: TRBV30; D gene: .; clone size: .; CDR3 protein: CAWGGLNTEAFF; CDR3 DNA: TGTGCCTGGGGGGGATTGAACACTGAAGCTTTCTTT
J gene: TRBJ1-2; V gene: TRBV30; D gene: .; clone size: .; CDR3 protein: CAWRGEQGGYGYTF; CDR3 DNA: TGTGCCTGGAGGGGGGAGCAGGGCGGCTATGGCTACACCTTC
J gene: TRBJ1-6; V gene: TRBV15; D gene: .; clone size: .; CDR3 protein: CATSREAGADSPLHF; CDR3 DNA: TGTGCCACCAGCAGAGAGGCGGGGGCGGATTCACCCCTCCACTTT
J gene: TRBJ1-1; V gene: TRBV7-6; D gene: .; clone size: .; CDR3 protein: CASSSRSAGQTEAFF; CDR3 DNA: TGTGCCAGCAGCTCCCGCTCTGCTGGTCAAACTGAAGCTTTCTTT
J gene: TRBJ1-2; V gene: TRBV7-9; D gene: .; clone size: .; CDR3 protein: CASSFPGQFYGYTF; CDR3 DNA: TGTGCCAGCAGCTTTCCCGGACAGTTCTATGGCTACACCTTC
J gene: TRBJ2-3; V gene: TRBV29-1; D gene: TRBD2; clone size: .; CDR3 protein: CSAGGGTDTQYF; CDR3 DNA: TGCAGCGCCGGGGGGGGAACAGATACGCAGTATTTT
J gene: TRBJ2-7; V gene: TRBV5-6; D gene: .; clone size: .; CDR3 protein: CASSQGTRGYDEQYF; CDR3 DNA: TGTGCCAGCAGCCAAGGGACCCGGGGATATGACGAGCAGTACTTC
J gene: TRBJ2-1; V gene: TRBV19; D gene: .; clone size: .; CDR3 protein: CASGDGNNEQFF; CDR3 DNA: TGTGCCAGTGGCGACGGAAACAATGAGCAGTTCTTC
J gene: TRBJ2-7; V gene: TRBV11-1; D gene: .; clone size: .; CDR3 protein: CASSLVGDSYEQYF; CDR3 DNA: TGTGCCAGCAGCTTAGTCGGTGATTCCTACGAGCAGTACTTC